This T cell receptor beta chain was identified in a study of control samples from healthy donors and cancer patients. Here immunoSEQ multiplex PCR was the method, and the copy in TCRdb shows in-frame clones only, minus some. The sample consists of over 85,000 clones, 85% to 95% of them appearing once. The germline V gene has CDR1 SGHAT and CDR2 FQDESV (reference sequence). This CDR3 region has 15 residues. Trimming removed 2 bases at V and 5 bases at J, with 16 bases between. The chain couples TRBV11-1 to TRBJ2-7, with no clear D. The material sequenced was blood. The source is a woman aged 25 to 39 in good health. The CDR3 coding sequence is TGTGCCAGCAGCTTAATCTCTGGGCCATTGGACGAGCAGTACTTC. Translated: CASSLISGPLDEQYF.